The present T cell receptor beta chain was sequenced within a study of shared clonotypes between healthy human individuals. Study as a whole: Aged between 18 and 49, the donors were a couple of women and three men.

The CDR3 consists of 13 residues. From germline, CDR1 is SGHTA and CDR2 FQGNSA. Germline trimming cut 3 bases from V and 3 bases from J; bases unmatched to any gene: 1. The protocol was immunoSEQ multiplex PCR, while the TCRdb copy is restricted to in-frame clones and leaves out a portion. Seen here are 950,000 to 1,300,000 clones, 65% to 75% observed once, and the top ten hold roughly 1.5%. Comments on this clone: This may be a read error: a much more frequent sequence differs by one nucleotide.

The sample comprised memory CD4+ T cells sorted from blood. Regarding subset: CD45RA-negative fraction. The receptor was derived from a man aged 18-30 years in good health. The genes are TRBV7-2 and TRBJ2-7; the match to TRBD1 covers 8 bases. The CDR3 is CASSFGQGYEQYF. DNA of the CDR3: TGTGCCAGCAGCTTTGGACAGGGCTACGAGCAGTACTTC.